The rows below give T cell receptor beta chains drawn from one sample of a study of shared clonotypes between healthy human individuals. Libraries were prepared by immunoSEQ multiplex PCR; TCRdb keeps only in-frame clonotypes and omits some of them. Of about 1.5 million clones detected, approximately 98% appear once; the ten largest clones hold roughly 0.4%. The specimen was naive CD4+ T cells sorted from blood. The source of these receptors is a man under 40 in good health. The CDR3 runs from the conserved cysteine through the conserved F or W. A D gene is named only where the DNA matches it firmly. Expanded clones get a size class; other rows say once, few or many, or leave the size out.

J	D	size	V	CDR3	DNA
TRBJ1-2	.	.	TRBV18	CASSPTQDGYTF	TGTGCCAGCTCACCGACACAGGATGGCTACACCTTC
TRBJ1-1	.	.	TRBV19	CASSIDGQLNTEAFF	TGTGCCAGTAGTATAGATGGACAGTTGAACACTGAAGCTTTCTTT
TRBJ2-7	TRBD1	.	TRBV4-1	CASSQFITLQGTYEQYF	TGCGCCAGCAGCCAATTTATTACTCTACAGGGGACCTACGAGCAGTACTTC
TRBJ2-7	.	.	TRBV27	CASSFKATGSYEQYF	TGTGCCAGCAGTTTTAAAGCGACAGGCTCCTACGAGCAGTACTTC
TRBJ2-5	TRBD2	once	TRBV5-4	CASSLDPGGVETQYF	TGTGCCAGCAGCTTGGATCCGGGAGGGGTAGAGACCCAGTACTTC
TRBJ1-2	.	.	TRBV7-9	CASSFGQKDYGYTF	TGTGCCAGCAGCTTCGGGCAGAAGGACTATGGCTACACCTTC
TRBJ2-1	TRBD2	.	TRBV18	CASSPLDTRLAGGGSYNEQFF	TGTGCCAGCTCACCACTGGACACAAGACTAGCGGGAGGAGGTAGCTACAATGAGCAGTTCTTC
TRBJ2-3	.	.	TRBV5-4	CASSSRDRTQYF	TGTGCCAGCAGCTCCAGGGACCGTACGCAGTATTTT
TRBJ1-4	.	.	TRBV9	CASSVGTDPNEKLFF	TGTGCCAGCAGCGTAGGGACAGACCCTAATGAAAAACTGTTTTTT
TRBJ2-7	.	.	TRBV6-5	CASSYSTAYEQYF	TGTGCCAGCAGTTACTCGACAGCCTACGAGCAGTACTTC
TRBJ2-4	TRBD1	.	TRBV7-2	CASSWTGEGGIQYF	TGTGCCAGCAGCTGGACAGGGGAAGGAGGCATTCAGTACTTC
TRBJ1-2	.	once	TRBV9	CASSARTAIYGGYTF	TGTGCCAGCAGCGCGAGGACAGCGATATATGGTGGCTACACCTTC
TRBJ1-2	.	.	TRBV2	CASSEGGGANYGYTF	TGTGCCAGCAGCGAAGGGGGGGGTGCTAACTATGGCTACACCTTC
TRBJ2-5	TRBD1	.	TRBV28	CASSLFQGVETQYF	TGTGCCAGCAGTTTATTTCAGGGGGTAGAGACCCAGTACTTC
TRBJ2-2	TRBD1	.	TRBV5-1	CASSWGTATGELFF	TGCGCCAGCAGCTGGGGGACAGCCACCGGGGAGCTGTTTTTT
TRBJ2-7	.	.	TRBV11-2	CASSLGRSGEQYF	TGTGCCAGCAGCTTAGGTCGATCGGGCGAGCAGTACTTC
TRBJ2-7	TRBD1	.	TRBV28	CASSQQGARYEQYF	TGTGCCAGCAGCCAACAGGGGGCAAGGTACGAGCAGTACTTC
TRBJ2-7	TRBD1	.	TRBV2	CASIPRDRGIYEQYF	TGTGCCAGCATCCCAAGGGACAGGGGAATCTACGAGCAGTACTTC
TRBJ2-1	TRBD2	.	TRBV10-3	CAISGSDIAGGYNEQFF	TGTGCCATCAGTGGAAGCGATATAGCGGGAGGCTACAATGAGCAGTTCTTC
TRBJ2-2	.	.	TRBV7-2	CASSRKRATGELFF	TGTGCCAGCAGTCGGAAGCGGGCCACCGGGGAGCTGTTTTTT
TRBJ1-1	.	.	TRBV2	CASSSFLVNTEAFF	TGTGCCAGCAGTTCCTTTTTGGTGAACACTGAAGCTTTCTTT
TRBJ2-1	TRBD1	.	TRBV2	CASSAQGAHNEQFF	TGTGCCAGCAGTGCACAGGGGGCCCACAATGAGCAGTTCTTC
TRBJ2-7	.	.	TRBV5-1	CASSLAGSYEQYF	TGCGCCAGCAGCTTGGCCGGTAGTTACGAGCAGTACTTC
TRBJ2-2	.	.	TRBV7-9	CASSQLLRDPPLFF	TGTGCCAGCAGTCAACTCCTCCGGGACCCCCCTCTGTTTTTT
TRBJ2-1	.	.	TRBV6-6	CASSYPHPRNEQFF	TGTGCCAGCAGTTACCCCCATCCCCGAAATGAGCAGTTCTTC
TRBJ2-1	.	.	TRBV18	CASSPPAGQWFHEQFF	TGTGCCAGCTCTCCCCCCGCTGGACAGTGGTTTCATGAGCAGTTCTTC
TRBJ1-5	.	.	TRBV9	CASSVGTAIQPQHF	TGTGCCAGCAGCGTAGGTACTGCTATTCAGCCCCAGCATTTT
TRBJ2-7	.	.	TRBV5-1	CASRPARGITYEQYF	TGCGCCAGCAGACCGGCGAGGGGTATTACCTACGAGCAGTACTTC
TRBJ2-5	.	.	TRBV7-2	CASSPPGQETQYF	TGTGCCAGCAGCCCCCCGGGACAAGAGACCCAGTACTTC
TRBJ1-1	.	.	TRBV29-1	CSVHLLYTEAFF	TGCAGCGTCCACCTTCTTTACACTGAAGCTTTCTTT
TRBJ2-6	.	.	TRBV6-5	CASSSGGSGANVLTF	TGTGCCAGCAGTTCAGGCGGTTCTGGGGCCAACGTCCTGACTTTC
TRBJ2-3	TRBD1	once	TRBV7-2	CASRPPGQRTDTQYF	TGTGCCAGCAGACCCCCGGGACAGCGCACAGATACGCAGTATTTT
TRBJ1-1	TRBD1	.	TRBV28	CATQGGANTEAFF	TGTGCCACCCAGGGGGGCGCGAACACTGAAGCTTTCTTT
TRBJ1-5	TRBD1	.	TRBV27	CASSLGTGTQPQHF	TGTGCCAGCAGTCTCGGGACAGGGACTCAGCCCCAGCATTTT
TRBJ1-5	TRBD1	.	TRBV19	CASSTGTAQDQPQHF	TGTGCCAGTAGTACCGGGACAGCTCAGGATCAGCCCCAGCATTTT
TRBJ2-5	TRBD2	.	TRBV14	CASSHETSGRGGETQYF	TGTGCCAGCAGCCATGAGACTAGCGGGAGGGGCGGCGAGACCCAGTACTTC
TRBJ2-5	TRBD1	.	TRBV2	CATPGRQGAGETQYF	TGTGCCACCCCCGGAAGACAGGGGGCTGGGGAGACCCAGTACTTC
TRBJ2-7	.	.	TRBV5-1	CASSSTGTGPAEQYF	TGCGCCAGCAGCTCAACCGGGACTGGGCCTGCCGAGCAGTACTTC
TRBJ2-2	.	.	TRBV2	CASSEGFGELFF	TGTGCCAGCAGTGAGGGTTTCGGGGAGCTGTTTTTT
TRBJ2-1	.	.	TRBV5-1	CASSPQGYGYNEQFF	TGCGCCAGCAGCCCCCAGGGGTACGGCTACAATGAGCAGTTCTTC
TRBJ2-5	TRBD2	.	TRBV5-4	CASSVKLAGEETQYF	TGTGCCAGCAGCGTAAAACTAGCGGGGGAAGAGACCCAGTACTTC
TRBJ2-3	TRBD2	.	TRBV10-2	CASSASGTSTDTQYF	TGCGCCAGCAGTGCTAGCGGGACGAGCACAGATACGCAGTATTTT
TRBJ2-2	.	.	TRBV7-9	CASSERGAGELFF	TGTGCCAGCAGCGAGAGGGGCGCCGGGGAGCTGTTTTTT
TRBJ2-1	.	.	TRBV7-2	CASSLAFNEQFF	TGTGCCAGCAGCTTAGCGTTCAATGAGCAGTTCTTC
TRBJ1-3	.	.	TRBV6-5	CASSPWSGNTIYF	TGTGCCAGCAGTCCTTGGTCCGGAAACACCATATATTTT
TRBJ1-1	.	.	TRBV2	CASTEGQNTEAFF	TGTGCCAGCACCGAGGGGCAGAACACTGAAGCTTTCTTT
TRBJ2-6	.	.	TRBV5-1	CASSLSPRHSGANVLTF	TGCGCCAGCAGCTTGTCACCACGGCACTCTGGGGCCAACGTCCTGACTTTC
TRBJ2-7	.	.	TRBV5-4	CASSGSYYEQYF	TGTGCCAGCAGCGGCAGTTACTACGAGCAGTACTTC
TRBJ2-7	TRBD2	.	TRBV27	CASSESGGLSYEQYF	TGTGCCAGCAGTGAAAGCGGGGGGCTCTCCTACGAGCAGTACTTC
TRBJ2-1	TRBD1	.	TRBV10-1	CASSLGQPGESLSSYNEQFF	TGCGCCAGCAGCTTGGGACAGCCAGGGGAATCTTTGAGCTCCTACAATGAGCAGTTCTTC
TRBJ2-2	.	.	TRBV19	CASRSTGELFF	TGTGCCAGTAGATCCACTGGGGAGCTGTTTTTT
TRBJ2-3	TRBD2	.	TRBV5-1	CASSPGGTDTQYF	TGCGCCAGCTCCCCGGGGGGGACAGATACGCAGTATTTT
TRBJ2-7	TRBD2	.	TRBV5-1	CASSPPVAGGYEQYF	TGCGCCAGCAGCCCCCCAGTAGCGGGAGGCTACGAGCAGTACTTC